This TCR beta chain was identified during a study of a mutant IDH1 vaccine in newly diagnosed glioma. The length of the CDR3 is 14 residues. V shed 7 bases and J 2 bases; nucleotides not matched to a gene: 4. The V gene's germline CDR1 is MDHEN and CDR2 SYDVKM. Sequencing was performed with immunoSEQ multiplex PCR; in TCRdb, only in-frame clones are kept and a portion is missing. Found here are about 42,000 clones, approximately 85% of them singletons; the top ten hold around 1.5%. Time point defined: week 5, during vaccination. Topical imiquimod accompanied each vaccine dose, which consisted of 300 ug of mutant IDH1 20-mer peptide. In regard to this clone: Its matching antigen is unknown.

The TCR originated in a man in his forties or fifties with glioma. The rearrangement links TRBV28 to TRBJ1-3; TRBD1 matches 8 bases. This specimen was PBMCs, taken from a glioma patient whose treatment included an IDH1 peptide vaccine. The CDR3 DNA reads as TGTGCCAGCAACAGGGGGGCAACTGGAAACACCATATATTTT. It is translated as CASNRGATGNTIYF.